This T cell receptor beta chain was observed in a study of blood T cells in healthy people across ages. The study, taken as a whole, reports: A greater number of naive CD4+ cells and higher diversity distinguished long-lived donors from aged donors.

This clonotype has a handful of counts. Its antigen is undetermined. Total RNA was extracted at no less than 5 micrograms per sample. Sample-barcoded 5' priming and a J-beta primer mix drove a second PCR of 7 to 11 cycles. TCRdb itself ran the 5' RACE reads through MiXCR, one entry per CDR3 protein. The sample includes 1,500,000 or so distinct CDR3 sequences, approximately 43% of them seen just once. Germline V CDR1 and CDR2: MGHDK, SYGVNS. The V and J ends lost 4 bases and 4 bases respectively, with 20 bases between them. The CDR3 has 16 residues. The V call is TRBV25-1, the J call TRBJ2-7; D may be TRBD2 (6 bases). The TCR was taken from a woman between 18 and 30 years old in good health. Sequencing used blood. The CDR3, as DNA: TGTGCCAGCAGTGTATGGCCGGGTGGGAGGCTATACGAGCAGTACTTC. Protein sequence: CASSVWPGGRLYEQYF.